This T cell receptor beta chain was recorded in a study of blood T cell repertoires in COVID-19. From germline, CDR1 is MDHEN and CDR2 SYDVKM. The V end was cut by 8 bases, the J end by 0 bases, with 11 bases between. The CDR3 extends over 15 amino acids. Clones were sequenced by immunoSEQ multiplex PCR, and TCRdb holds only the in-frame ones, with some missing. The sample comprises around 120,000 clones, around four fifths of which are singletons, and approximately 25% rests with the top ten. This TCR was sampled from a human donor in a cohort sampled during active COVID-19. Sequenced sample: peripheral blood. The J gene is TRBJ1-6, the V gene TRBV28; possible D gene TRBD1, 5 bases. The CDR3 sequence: CASLGPSSYNSPLHF. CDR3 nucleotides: TGTGCCAGCCTGGGGCCTAGCTCCTATAATTCACCCCTCCACTTT.